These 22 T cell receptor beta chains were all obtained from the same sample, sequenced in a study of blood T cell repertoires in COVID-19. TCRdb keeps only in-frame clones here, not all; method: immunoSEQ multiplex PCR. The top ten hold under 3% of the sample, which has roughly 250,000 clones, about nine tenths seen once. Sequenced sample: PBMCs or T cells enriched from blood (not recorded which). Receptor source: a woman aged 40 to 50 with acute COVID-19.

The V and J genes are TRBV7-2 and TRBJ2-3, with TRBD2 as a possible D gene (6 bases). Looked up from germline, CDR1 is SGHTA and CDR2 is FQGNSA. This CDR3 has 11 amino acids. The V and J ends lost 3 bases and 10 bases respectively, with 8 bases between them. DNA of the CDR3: TGTGCCAGCAGCTTTGGGGAGGCGCAGTATTTT. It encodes CASSFGEAQYF.

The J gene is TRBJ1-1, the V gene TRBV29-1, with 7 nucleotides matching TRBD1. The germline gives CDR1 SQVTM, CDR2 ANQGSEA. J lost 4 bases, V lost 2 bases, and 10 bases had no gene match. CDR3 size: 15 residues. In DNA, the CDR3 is TGCAGCGTTGAAAACCCTAGACAGGGAGGCACTGAAGCTTTCTTT. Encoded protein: CSVENPRQGGTEAFF.

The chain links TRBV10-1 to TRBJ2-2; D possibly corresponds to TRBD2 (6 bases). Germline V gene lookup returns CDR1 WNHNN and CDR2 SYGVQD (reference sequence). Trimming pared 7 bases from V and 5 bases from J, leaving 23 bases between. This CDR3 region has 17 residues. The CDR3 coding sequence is TGCGCCAGCACTTTTTATGGCGGGGCCTCGGGGACCGGGGAGCTGTTTTTT. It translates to CASTFYGGASGTGELFF.

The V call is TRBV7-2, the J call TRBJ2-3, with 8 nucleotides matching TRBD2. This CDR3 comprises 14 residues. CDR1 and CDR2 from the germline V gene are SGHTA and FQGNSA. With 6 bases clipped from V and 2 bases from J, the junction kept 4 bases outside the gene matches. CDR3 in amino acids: CASRGLVHTDTQYF. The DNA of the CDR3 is TGTGCCAGCAGGGGACTAGTCCACACAGATACGCAGTATTTT.

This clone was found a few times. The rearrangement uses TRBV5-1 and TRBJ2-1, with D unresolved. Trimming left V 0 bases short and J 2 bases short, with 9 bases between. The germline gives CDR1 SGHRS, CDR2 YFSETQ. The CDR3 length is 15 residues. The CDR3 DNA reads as TGCGCCAGCAGCTTGGAGAGCCCAACCTACAATGAGCAGTTCTTC. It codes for CASSLESPTYNEQFF.

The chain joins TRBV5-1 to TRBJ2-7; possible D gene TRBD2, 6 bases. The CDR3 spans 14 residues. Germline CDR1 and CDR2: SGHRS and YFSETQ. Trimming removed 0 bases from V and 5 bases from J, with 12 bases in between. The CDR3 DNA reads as TGCGCCAGCAGCTTGGGCGGGACGGAGCACGAGCAGTACTTC. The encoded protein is CASSLGGTEHEQYF. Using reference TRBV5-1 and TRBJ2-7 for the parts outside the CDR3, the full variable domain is KAGVTQTPRYLIKTRGQQVTLSCSPISGHRSVSWYQQTPGQGLQFLFEYFSETQRNKGNFPGRFSGRQFSNSRSEMNVSTLELGDSALYLCASSLGGTEHEQYFGPGTRLTVT.

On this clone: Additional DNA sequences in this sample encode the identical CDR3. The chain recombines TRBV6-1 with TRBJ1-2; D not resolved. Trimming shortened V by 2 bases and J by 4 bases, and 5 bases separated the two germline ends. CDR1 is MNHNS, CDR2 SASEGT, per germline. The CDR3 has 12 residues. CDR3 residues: CASSERSYGYTF. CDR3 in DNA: TGTGCCAGCAGTGAACGCAGCTATGGCTACACCTTC.

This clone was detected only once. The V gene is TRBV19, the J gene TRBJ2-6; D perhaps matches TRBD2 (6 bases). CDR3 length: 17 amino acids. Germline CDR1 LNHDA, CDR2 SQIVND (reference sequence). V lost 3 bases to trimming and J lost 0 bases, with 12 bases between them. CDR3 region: CASSITVGGSGANVLTF. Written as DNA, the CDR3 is TGTGCCAGTAGTATTACAGTGGGAGGCTCTGGGGCCAACGTCCTGACTTTC.

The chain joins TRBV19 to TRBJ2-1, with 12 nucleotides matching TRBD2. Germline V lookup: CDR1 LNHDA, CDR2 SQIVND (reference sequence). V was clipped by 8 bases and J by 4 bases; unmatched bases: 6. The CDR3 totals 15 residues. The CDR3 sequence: CASDTSGGSYNEQFF. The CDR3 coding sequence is TGTGCCAGTGACACTAGCGGGGGGAGTTACAATGAGCAGTTCTTC. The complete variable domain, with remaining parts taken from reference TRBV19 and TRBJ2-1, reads DGGITQSPKYLFRKEGQNVTLSCEQNLNHDAMYWYRQDPGQGLRLIYYSQIVNDFQKGDIAEGYSVSREKKESFPLTVTSAQKNPTAFYLCASDTSGGSYNEQFFGPGTRLTVL.

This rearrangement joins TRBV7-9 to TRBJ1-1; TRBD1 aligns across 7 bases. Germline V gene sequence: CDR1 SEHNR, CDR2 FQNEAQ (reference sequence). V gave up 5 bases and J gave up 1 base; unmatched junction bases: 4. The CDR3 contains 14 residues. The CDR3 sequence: CASSVTGQNTEAFF. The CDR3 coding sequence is TGTGCCAGCAGCGTGACAGGGCAGAACACTGAAGCTTTCTTT.

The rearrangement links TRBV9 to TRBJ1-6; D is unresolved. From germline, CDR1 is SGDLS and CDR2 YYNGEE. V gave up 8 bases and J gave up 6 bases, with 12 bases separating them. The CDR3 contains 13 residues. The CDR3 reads CASQREGNSPLHF. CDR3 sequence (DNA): TGTGCCAGTCAGAGGGAGGGTAATTCACCCCTCCACTTT.

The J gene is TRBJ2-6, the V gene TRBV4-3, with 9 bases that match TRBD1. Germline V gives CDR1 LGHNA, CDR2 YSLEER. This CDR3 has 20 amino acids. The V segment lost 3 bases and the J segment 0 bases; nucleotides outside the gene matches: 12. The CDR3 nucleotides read TGCGCCAGCAGCCAGGATACTTACCGGGACAGGGTCTCTGGGGCCAACGTCCTGACTTTC. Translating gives CASSQDTYRDRVSGANVLTF.

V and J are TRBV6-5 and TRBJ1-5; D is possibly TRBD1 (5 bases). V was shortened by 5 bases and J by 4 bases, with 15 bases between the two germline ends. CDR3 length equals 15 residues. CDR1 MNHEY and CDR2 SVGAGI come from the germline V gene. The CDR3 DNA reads TGTGCCAGCAGTCAGGTAGGGGTAGGGAATCAGCCCCAGCATTTT. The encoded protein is CASSQVGVGNQPQHF.

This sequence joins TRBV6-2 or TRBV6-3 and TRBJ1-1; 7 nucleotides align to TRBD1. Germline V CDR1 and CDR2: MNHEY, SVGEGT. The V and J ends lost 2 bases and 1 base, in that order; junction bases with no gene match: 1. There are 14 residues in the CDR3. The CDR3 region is CASSYDRENTEAFF. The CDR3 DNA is TGTGCCAGCAGTTACGACAGGGAGAACACTGAAGCTTTCTTT.

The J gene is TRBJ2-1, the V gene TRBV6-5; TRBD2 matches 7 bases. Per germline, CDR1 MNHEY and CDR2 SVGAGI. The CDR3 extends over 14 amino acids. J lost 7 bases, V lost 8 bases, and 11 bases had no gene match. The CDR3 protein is CASGRSTSSNEQFF. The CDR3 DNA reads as TGTGCCAGCGGCAGATCGACTAGCTCTAATGAGCAGTTCTTC.

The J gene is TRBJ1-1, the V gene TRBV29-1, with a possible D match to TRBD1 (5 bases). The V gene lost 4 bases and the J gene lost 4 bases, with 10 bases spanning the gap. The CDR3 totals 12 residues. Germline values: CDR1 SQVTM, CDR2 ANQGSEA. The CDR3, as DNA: TGCAGCGTTGGCAGGGCCAGCACTGAAGCTTTCTTT. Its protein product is CSVGRASTEAFF.

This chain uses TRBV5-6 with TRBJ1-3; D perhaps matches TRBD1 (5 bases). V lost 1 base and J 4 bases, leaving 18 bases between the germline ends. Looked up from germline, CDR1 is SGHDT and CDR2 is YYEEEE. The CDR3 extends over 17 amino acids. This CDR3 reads CASSLYQGEISGNTIYF. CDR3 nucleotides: TGTGCCAGCAGCTTGTATCAGGGTGAGATTTCCGGAAACACCATATATTTT.

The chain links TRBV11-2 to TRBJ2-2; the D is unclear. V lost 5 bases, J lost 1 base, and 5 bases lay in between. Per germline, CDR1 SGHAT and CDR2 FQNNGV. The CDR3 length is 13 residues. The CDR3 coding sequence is TGTGCCAGCAGCCGAGGGAACACCGGGGAGCTGTTTTTT. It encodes CASSRGNTGELFF.

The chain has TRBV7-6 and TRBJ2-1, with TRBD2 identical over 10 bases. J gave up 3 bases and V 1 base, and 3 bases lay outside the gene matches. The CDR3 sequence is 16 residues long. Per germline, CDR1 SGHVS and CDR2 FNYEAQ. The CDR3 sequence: CASSLGSGGGYNEQFF. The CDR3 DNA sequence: TGTGCCAGCAGCTTAGGGAGCGGGGGGGGCTACAATGAGCAGTTCTTC.

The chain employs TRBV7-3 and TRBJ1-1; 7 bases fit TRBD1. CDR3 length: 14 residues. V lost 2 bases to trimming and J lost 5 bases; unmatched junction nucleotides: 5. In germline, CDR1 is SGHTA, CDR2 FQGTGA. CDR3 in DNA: TGTGCCAGCAGCTTACTAGGGGACAGTACTGAAGCTTTCTTT. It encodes CASSLLGDSTEAFF.

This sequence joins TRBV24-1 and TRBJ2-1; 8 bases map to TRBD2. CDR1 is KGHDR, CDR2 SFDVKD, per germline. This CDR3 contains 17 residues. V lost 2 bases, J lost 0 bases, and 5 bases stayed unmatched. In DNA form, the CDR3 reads TGTGCCACCAGTGATTCTGGCGGGGGGAGCTCCTACAATGAGCAGTTCTTC. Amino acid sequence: CATSDSGGGSSYNEQFF.

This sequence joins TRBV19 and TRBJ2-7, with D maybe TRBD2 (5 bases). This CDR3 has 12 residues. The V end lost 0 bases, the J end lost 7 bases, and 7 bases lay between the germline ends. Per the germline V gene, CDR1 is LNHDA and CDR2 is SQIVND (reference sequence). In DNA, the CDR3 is TGTGCCAGTAGTATAGATGAGGGAGAGCAGTACTTC. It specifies CASSIDEGEQYF. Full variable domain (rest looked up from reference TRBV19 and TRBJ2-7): DGGITQSPKYLFRKEGQNVTLSCEQNLNHDAMYWYRQDPGQGLRLIYYSQIVNDFQKGDIAEGYSVSREKKESFPLTVTSAQKNPTAFYLCASSIDEGEQYFGPGTRLTVT.